The subject of this entry is one T cell receptor delta chain. CDR1 and CDR2 from the germline V gene are GEAIGNYY and EKD. Losses at the gene ends were 0 bases for V and 3 bases for J; bases not matched to a gene: 13. The CDR3 spans 18 residues. TCRdb reapplied CATT to the RT-PCR reads. The sample holds about 13,000 delta-chain clones, approximately 32% seen once. This specimen comes from a study of gamma-delta T cells after stem cell transplantation. The source of this sequence is a human donor. It is not recorded whose cells these are; they may come from a transplant donor. V gene TRDV2 combines with J gene TRDJ1; 9 bases align to TRDD3. Sequenced sample: gamma-delta T cells. The DNA of the CDR3 is TGTGCCTGTGACACCCCCTCCGAAGGTACTGGGGGAGCCGATAAACTCATCTTT. Translating gives CACDTPSEGTGGADKLIF.